This record concerns one T cell receptor (beta chain) sequence. Its antigen is unidentified. The PCR had 60 Vbeta and 13 Jbeta primers. The table came from immunoSEQ multiplex PCR; TCRdb's copy has only in-frame clones and leaves some out. The sample has around 170,000 clones, 71% seen once. The data derive from a study of cytomegalovirus exposure and HLA in healthy donors. Study-level findings and limits: Immune exposure data for these donors was limited to CMV serostatus. The classifier reportedly diagnosed cytomegalovirus status with high specificity and sensitivity. It was in a later analysis that TCR association rates were seen to vary by HLA locus, highest for DRB1 and lowest for HLA-C.

There are 14 residues in the CDR3. Germline V gives CDR1 SGHRS, CDR2 YFSETQ. The TCR sequence derives from a girl aged 5-17 years in good health and CMV-seronegative. The specimen was PBMCs. The chain uses TRBV5-1 and TRBJ2-5; D possibly corresponds to TRBD1 (6 bases). The DNA matches TRBJ2-7 better at its end, which makes the J call doubtful. For the CDR3, the DNA is TGCGCCAGCAGCCTCAACAGGGCTCCCTACGAGCAGTACTTC. This translates into CASSLNRAPYEQYF.